This T cell receptor (beta chain) was observed in a study of OX40 agonist ivuxolimab in advanced cancers. Study observations and caveats: Among the lowest levels of clonal expansion were found in partial responders at 0.1-3.0 mg/kg.

V was clipped by 2 bases and J by 7 bases, with 17 bases between them. The germline gives CDR1 SGHTA, CDR2 FQGNSA. There are 15 residues in the CDR3. The repertoire was sequenced with immunoSEQ multiplex PCR; TCRdb's copy has only in-frame clones and lacks some. The sample lists about 55,000 clones, 77% occurring once. Regarding this clone: Its antigen is as yet unknown.

Specimen: CD4+ or CD8+ T cells sorted from blood, collected in a trial of the OX40 agonist ivuxolimab. The clonotype comes from an adult with an advanced solid tumor such as melanoma, head and neck, liver or kidney cancer. The V call is TRBV7-2, the J call TRBJ1-1; D is possibly TRBD1 (6 bases). CDR3 protein: CASSLWGQGTHEAFF. The CDR3 DNA is TGTGCCAGCAGCTTATGGGGCCAGGGGACTCATGAAGCTTTCTTT.